A selection of T cell receptor beta chains follows, all from one sample in a study of blood T cells in healthy people across ages. TCRdb re-called the 5' RACE reads with MiXCR, one entry per CDR3 protein. Here the sample spans 1.5 million or so distinct CDR3 sequences, approximately 42% being singletons. The source material was blood. All receptors come from a young woman in good health. Both conserved end residues are part of each CDR3. A D gene is named only where the DNA matches it firmly. A clone size is listed for some rows: how often the clone was seen (once, few, many), or a class if it is expanded.

TRBV5-1,.,TRBD1,15,TRBJ2-7,CASSPTGNSAYEQYF,TGCGCCAGCAGCCCGACAGGGAATTCTGCGTACGAGCAGTACTTC
TRBV20-1,.,TRBD2,14,TRBJ2-3,CSPGGLAGSDTQYF,TGCAGTCCGGGAGGGCTAGCGGGATCAGATACGCAGTATTTT
TRBV4-1,few,.,14,TRBJ2-7,CASSRRGPWDEQYF,TGCGCCAGCAGCCGTCGGGGTCCATGGGACGAGCAGTACTTC
TRBV6-5,.,TRBD2,15,TRBJ2-7,CASSSRRLAGGEQYF,TGTGCCAGCAGTTCACGTAGGCTAGCGGGAGGCGAGCAGTACTTC
TRBV18,few,.,15,TRBJ2-7,CASSPGGREDYEQYF,TGTGCCAGCTCCCCTGGGGGTAGGGAGGACTACGAGCAGTACTTC
TRBV11-3,.,TRBD2,16,TRBJ2-1,CASSLDPVAGRNEQFF,TGTGCCAGCAGCTTAGATCCGGTAGCGGGACGTAATGAGCAGTTCTTC
TRBV10-3,few,.,13,TRBJ1-2,CAISDYRDGGSTF,TGTGCCATCAGTGATTATCGAGACGGCGGTTCCACCTTC
TRBV2,few,.,12,TRBJ2-3,CASTDGLQTQYF,TGTGCCAGCACTGATGGACTCCAGACGCAGTATTTT
TRBV29-1,many,.,14,TRBJ2-7,CSAELRGISYEQYF,TGCAGCGCAGAGTTGCGGGGAATCTCCTACGAGCAGTACTTC
TRBV6-5,.,.,15,TRBJ2-3,CASSSPGGTLNTQYF,TGTGCCAGCAGTTCCCCCGGCGGGACTTTGAATACGCAGTATTTT
TRBV27,once,TRBD1,18,TRBJ2-2,CASSLSLGTGGDTGELFF,TGTGCCAGCAGTTTATCCCTAGGGACAGGGGGCGACACCGGGGAGCTGTTTTTT
TRBV10-3,.,.,16,TRBJ2-2,CAISERALWNTGELFF,TGTGCCATCAGTGAGAGGGCCCTGTGGAACACCGGGGAGCTGTTTTTT
TRBV28,.,.,12,TRBJ2-2,CASSPYPGELFF,TGTGCCAGCAGTCCTTACCCCGGGGAGCTGTTTTTT
TRBV6-5,once,.,16,TRBJ2-6,CASSYSDSQKANVLTF,TGTGCCAGCAGTTACTCGGACAGTCAGAAGGCCAACGTCCTGACTTTC
TRBV7-9,.,.,14,TRBJ2-7,CASISISQGYEQYF,TGTGCCAGCATTTCGATTTCCCAGGGTTACGAGCAGTACTTC
TRBV10-3,.,TRBD2,15,TRBJ2-3,CAISVQAGGTDTQYF,TGTGCCATCAGTGTACAAGCGGGAGGCACAGATACGCAGTATTTT
TRBV7-2,.,.,16,TRBJ2-2,CASSPFGGGNTGELFF,TGTGCCAGCAGCCCTTTCGGGGGTGGGAACACCGGGGAGCTGTTTTTT
TRBV29-1,.,.,14,TRBJ2-7,CSVEPTGPSNEQYF,TGCAGCGTTGAACCCACCGGACCCTCCAATGAGCAGTACTTC
TRBV5-1,.,TRBD1,14,TRBJ2-5,CASSRGTAQETQYF,TGCGCCAGCAGCCGTGGGACAGCGCAAGAGACCCAGTACTTC
TRBV10-3,.,.,12,TRBJ2-1,CAITRERNEQFF,TGTGCCATCACGCGGGAAAGGAATGAGCAGTTCTTC
TRBV24-1,few,TRBD1,15,TRBJ2-1,CATSDLGQGINEQFF,TGTGCCACCAGTGACCTCGGACAGGGTATTAATGAGCAGTTCTTC
TRBV3-1,.,TRBD2,16,TRBJ2-3,CASSQDAGGLIDTQYF,TGTGCCAGCAGCCAAGATGCGGGGGGGCTGATAGATACGCAGTATTTT
TRBV2,once,TRBD1,15,TRBJ1-3,CASSEPTGIGNTIYF,TGTGCCAGCAGTGAACCGACAGGGATCGGAAACACCATATATTTT
TRBV4-1,few,.,14,TRBJ1-4,CASSQGVSNEKLFF,TGCGCCAGCAGCCAAGGGGTCTCCAATGAAAAACTGTTTTTT
TRBV9,.,TRBD2,16,TRBJ2-7,CASSGKSGGYSYEQYF,TGTGCCAGCAGCGGTAAATCCGGGGGGTACTCCTACGAGCAGTACTTC
TRBV6-1,few,TRBD2,16,TRBJ2-7,CASSSTSGGNSYEQYF,TGTGCCAGCAGCTCGACTAGCGGGGGAAACTCCTACGAGCAGTACTTC
TRBV6-5,few,.,17,TRBJ2-4,CASSSLVLGGAKNIQYF,TGTGCCAGCAGTTCCCTGGTTTTAGGCGGAGCCAAAAACATTCAGTACTTC
TRBV12-3/TRBV12-4,.,.,13,TRBJ2-1,CASSLTSGYEQFF,TGTGCCAGCAGTCTCACATCGGGGTATGAGCAGTTCTTC
TRBV24-1,.,.,13,TRBJ1-5,CATSDRGNQPQHF,TGTGCCACCAGTGATCGGGGCAATCAGCCCCAGCATTTT
TRBV12-3/TRBV12-4,.,.,15,TRBJ2-3,CASSRIGESTDTQYF,TGTGCCAGCAGTAGGATAGGAGAGTCCACAGATACGCAGTATTTT
TRBV20-1,.,TRBD1,12,TRBJ2-7,CSAYRDSYEQYF,TGCAGTGCTTACCGGGACAGCTACGAGCAGTACTTC
TRBV6-5,few,.,15,TRBJ2-1,CASSESLNRYNEQFF,TGTGCCAGCAGTGAAAGTTTAAATCGCTACAATGAGCAGTTCTTC
TRBV6-5,.,TRBD1,14,TRBJ1-6,CASNPGGLNSPLHF,TGTGCCAGCAATCCAGGGGGCCTCAATTCACCCCTCCACTTT
TRBV18,.,.,15,TRBJ1-5,CASSPIPGSHQPQHF,TGTGCCAGCTCACCAATCCCAGGATCCCATCAGCCCCAGCATTTT
TRBV29-1,.,TRBD2,13,TRBJ2-7,CSVGAGEYNEQYF,TGCAGCGTTGGGGCGGGGGAATACAATGAGCAGTACTTC
TRBV7-9,.,.,12,TRBJ1-2,CASRANLPGYTF,TGTGCCAGCCGCGCTAATCTTCCTGGCTACACCTTC
TRBV3-1,.,TRBD1,18,TRBJ1-1,CASSQARETGAARTEAFF,TGTGCCAGCAGCCAAGCTCGGGAAACAGGGGCCGCGAGGACTGAAGCTTTCTTT
TRBV4-2,.,TRBD2,18,TRBJ2-3,CASSQPMTSGTSTDTQYF,TGTGCCAGCAGCCAACCGATGACTAGCGGGACTAGCACAGATACGCAGTATTTT
TRBV7-9,once,TRBD1,16,TRBJ1-1,CASSLAGLTGAGEAFF,TGTGCCAGCAGCTTAGCGGGCCTAACAGGGGCGGGTGAAGCTTTCTTT
TRBV6-6,.,TRBD1,15,TRBJ2-7,CASSAPGQGTYEQYF,TGTGCCAGCAGTGCGCCGGGACAGGGAACTTACGAGCAGTACTTC
TRBV28,.,TRBD1,15,TRBJ1-2,CASRSFTGGKYGYTF,TGTGCCAGCAGATCTTTTACAGGGGGCAAGTATGGCTACACCTTC
TRBV7-2,.,.,15,TRBJ1-1,CASSLLRHGNTEAFF,TGTGCCAGCAGCTTACTGAGACATGGGAACACTGAAGCTTTCTTT
TRBV5-1,few,TRBD1,14,TRBJ2-7,CASSLGDSPHEQYF,TGCGCCAGCAGCTTGGGGGACAGTCCACATGAGCAGTACTTC
TRBV4-1,.,.,16,TRBJ1-5,CASSQGAGEKVQPQHF,TGCGCCAGCAGCCAAGGGGCAGGTGAGAAGGTTCAGCCCCAGCATTTT
TRBV7-8,.,.,17,TRBJ2-5,CASSPRTVTDLQETQYF,TGTGCCAGCAGCCCCCGGACTGTAACGGATTTACAAGAGACCCAGTACTTC
TRBV5-1,many,.,14,TRBJ2-1,CASSFGGANNEQFF,TGCGCCAGCAGCTTCGGCGGGGCAAACAATGAGCAGTTCTTC
TRBV27,many,.,12,TRBJ1-2,CASSLSGNGYTF,TGTGCCAGCAGTTTATCGGGAAACGGCTACACCTTC